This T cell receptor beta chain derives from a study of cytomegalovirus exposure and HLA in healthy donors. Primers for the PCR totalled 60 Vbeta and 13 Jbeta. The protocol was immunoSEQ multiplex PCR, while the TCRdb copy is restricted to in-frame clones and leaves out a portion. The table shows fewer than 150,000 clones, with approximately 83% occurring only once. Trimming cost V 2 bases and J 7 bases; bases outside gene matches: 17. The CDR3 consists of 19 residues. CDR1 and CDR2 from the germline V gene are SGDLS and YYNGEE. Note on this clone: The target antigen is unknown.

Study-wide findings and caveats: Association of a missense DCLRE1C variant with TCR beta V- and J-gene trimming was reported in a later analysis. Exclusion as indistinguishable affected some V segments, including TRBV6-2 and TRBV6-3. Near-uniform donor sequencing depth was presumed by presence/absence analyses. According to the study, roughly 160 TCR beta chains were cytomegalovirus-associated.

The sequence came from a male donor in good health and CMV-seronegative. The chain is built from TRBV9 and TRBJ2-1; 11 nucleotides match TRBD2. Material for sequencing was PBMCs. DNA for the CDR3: TGTGCCAGCAGCGTTTTGAGTGTCGGGGGTAGCGGGAGGGAGAATGAGCAGTTCTTC. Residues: CASSVLSVGGSGRENEQFF. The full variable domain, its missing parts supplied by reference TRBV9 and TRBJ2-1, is DSGVTQTPKHLITATGQRVTLRCSPRSGDLSVYWYQQSLDQGLQFLIQYYNGEERAKGNILERFSAQQFPDLHSELNLSSLELGDSALYFCASSVLSVGGSGRENEQFFGPGTRLTVL.